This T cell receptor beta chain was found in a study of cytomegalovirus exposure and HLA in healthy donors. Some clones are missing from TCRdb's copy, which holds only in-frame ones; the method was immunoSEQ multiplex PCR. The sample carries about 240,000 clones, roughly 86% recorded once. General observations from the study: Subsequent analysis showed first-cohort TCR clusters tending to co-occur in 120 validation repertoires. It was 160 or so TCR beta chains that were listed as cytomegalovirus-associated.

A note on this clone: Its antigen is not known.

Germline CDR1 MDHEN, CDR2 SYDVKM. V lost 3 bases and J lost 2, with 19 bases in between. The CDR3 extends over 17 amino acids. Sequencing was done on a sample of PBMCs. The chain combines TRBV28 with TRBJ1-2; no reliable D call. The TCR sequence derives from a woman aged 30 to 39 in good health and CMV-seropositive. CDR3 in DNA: TGTGCCAGCAGTTTTCCTCGTCGGGAGAACCTAAACTATGGCTACACCTTC. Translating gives CASSFPRRENLNYGYTF.